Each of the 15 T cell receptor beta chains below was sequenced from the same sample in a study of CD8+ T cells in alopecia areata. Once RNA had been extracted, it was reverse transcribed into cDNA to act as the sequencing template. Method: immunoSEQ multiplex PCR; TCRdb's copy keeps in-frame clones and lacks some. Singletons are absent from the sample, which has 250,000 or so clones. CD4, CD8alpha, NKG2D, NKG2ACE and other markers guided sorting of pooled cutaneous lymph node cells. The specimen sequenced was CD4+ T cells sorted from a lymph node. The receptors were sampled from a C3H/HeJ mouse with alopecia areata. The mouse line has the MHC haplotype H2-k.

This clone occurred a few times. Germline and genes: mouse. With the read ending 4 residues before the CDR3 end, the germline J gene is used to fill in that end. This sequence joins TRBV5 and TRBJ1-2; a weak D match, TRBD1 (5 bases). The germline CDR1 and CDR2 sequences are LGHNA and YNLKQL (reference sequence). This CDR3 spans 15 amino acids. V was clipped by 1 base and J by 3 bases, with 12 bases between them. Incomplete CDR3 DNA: TGTGCCAGCAGCCAAGTCCCGGGGGGAGACTCC. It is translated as CASSQVPGGDS. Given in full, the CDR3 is CASSQVPGGDSDYTF.

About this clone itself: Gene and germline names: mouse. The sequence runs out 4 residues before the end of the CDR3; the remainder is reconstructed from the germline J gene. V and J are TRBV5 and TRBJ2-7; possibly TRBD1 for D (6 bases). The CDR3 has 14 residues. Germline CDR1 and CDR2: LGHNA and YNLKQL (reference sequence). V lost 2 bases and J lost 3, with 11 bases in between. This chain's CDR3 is CASSQSGQNYEQYF. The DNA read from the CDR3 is TGTGCCAGCAGCCAATCGGGACAAAACTAT.

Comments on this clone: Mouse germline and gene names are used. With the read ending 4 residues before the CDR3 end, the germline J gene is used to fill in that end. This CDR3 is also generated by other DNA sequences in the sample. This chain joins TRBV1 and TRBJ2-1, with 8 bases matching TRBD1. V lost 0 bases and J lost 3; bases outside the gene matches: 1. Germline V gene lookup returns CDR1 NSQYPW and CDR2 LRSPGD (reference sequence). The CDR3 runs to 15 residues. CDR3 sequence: CTCSADTGGYAEQFF. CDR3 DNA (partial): TGCACCTGCAGTGCAGACACAGGGGGCTATGCT.

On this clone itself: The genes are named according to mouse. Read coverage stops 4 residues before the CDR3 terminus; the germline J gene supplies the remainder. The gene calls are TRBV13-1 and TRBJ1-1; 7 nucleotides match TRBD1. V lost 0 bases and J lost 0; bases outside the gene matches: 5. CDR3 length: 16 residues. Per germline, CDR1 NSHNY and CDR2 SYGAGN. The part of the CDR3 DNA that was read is TGTGCCAGCAGTGATGAAAAGGGACAGTCAAACACA. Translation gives CASSDEKGQSNT. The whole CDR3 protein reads CASSDEKGQSNTEVFF.

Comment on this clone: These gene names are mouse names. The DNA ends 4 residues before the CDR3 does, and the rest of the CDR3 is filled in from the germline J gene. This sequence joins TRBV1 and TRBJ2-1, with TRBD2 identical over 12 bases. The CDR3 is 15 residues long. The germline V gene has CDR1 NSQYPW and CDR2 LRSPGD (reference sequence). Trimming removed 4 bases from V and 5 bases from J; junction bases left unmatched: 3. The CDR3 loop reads CTCSVRDWGDAEQFF. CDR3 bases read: TGCACCTGCAGTGTCCGGGACTGGGGGGATGCT.

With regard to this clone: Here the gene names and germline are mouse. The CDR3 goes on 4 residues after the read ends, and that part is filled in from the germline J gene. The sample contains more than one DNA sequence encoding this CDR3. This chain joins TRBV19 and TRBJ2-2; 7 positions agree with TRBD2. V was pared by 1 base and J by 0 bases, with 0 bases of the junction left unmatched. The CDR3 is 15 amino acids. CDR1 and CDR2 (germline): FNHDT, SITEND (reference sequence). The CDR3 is CASSIWGANTGQLYF. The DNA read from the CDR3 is TGTGCCAGCAGTATATGGGGGGCAAACACCGGG.

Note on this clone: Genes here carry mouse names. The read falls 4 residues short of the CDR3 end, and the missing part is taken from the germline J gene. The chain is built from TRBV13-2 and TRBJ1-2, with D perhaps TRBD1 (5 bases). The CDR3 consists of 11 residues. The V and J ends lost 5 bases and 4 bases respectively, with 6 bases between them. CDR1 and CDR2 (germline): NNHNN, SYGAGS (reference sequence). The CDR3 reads CASGDTSDYTF. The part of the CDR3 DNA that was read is TGTGCCAGCGGGGACACCTCC.

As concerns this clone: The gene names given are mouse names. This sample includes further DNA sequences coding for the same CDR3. CDR3 DNA, as far as it was read: TGTGCCAGCAGCCAAGATCAGGGCTATAATTCGCCC. Translation gives CASSQDQGYNSP. The CDR3 reads in full as CASSQDQGYNSPLYF. The rearrangement joins TRBV5 to TRBJ1-6, with a tentative D call TRBD1 (5 bases). The read halts 3 residues ahead of the CDR3 end, with the missing end drawn from the germline J gene. TRBJ1-6 is marked as an open reading frame, function uncertain. The germline CDR1 and CDR2 sequences are LGHNA and YNLKQL (reference sequence). V gave up 0 bases and J gave up 3 bases, with 6 bases separating them. This CDR3 has 15 residues.

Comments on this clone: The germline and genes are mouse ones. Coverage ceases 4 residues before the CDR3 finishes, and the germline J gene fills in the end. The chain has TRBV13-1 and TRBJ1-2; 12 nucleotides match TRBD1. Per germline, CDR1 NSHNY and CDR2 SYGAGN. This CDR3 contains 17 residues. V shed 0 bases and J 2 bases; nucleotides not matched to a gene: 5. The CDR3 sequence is CASSDAGTGGRNSDYTF. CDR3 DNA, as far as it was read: TGTGCCAGCAGTGATGCAGGGACAGGGGGCCGGAACTCC.

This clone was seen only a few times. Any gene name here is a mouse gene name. This CDR3 reads CASGDAVWAQDTQYF. The sequenced CDR3 bases are TGTGCCAGCGGTGATGCAGTCTGGGCCCAAGAC. The V call is TRBV13-2, the J call TRBJ2-5, with a possible D match to TRBD2 (5 bases). Read sequence stops 4 residues before the CDR3 end, and the germline J gene provides the missing end. The germline V gene has CDR1 NNHNN and CDR2 SYGAGS (reference sequence). The V and J ends lost 0 bases and 2 bases respectively, with 10 bases between them. The length of the CDR3 is 15 residues.

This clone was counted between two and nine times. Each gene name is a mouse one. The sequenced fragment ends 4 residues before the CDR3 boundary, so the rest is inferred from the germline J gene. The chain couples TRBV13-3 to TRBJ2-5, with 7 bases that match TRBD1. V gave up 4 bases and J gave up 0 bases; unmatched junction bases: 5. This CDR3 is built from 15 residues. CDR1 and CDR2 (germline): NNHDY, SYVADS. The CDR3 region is CASSRQGGNQDTQYF. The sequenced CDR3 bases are TGTGCCAGCAGTCGACAGGGAGGAAACCAAGAC.

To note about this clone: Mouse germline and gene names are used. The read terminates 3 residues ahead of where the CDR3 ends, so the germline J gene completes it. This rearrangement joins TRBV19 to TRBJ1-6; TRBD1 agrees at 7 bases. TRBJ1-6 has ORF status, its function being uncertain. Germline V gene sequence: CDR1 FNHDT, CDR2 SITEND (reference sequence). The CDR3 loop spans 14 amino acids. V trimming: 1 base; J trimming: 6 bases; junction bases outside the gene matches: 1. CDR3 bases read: TGTGCCAGCAGTATAAGGGACAGTAATTCGCCC. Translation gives CASSIRDSNSP. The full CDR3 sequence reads CASSIRDSNSPLYF.

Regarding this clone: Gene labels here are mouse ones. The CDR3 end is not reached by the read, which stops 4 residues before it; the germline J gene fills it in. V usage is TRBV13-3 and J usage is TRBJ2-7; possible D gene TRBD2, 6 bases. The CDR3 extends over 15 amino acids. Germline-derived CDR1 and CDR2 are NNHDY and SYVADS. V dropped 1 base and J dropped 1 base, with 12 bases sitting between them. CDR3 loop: CASSDPRLVSYEQYF. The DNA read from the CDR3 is TGTGCCAGCAGTGATCCCAGACTGGTTTCCTAT.

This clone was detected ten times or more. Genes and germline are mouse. CDR3 bases read: TGTGCAAAACAGGGGAAAAACTCC. Translated, it gives CAKQGKNS. The CDR3 in full is CAKQGKNSDYTF. The chain joins TRBV16 to TRBJ1-2; 7 nucleotides agree with TRBD1. The read falls 4 residues short of the CDR3 end, and the missing part is taken from the germline J gene. In germline, CDR1 is SGHSA, CDR2 FRNQAP. CDR3 size: 12 residues. V trimming: 10 bases; J trimming: 1 base; junction bases outside the gene matches: 3.

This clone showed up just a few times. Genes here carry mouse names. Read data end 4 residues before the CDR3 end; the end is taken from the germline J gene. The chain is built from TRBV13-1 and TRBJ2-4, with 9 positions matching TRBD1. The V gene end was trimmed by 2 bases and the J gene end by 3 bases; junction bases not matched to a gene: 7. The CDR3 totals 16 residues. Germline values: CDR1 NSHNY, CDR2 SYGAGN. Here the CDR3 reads CASSEPQGARQNTLYF. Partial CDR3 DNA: TGTGCCAGCAGTGAACCACAGGGGGCAAGACAAAAC.